Each of the 23 T cell receptor beta chains below was sequenced from the same sample in a study of cytomegalovirus exposure and HLA in healthy donors. Vbeta (60) and Jbeta (13) primers were used in the PCR. Libraries were prepared by immunoSEQ multiplex PCR; TCRdb keeps only in-frame clonotypes and omits some of them. The repertoire holds about 140,000 clones, with 70% as singletons. The sequenced sample consisted of PBMCs. These receptors were collected from a woman in her 30s in good health and CMV-seronegative.

This clone was observed a handful of times. This chain joins TRBV5-5 and TRBJ1-2, with 7 bases fitting TRBD1. Germline V gene sequence: CDR1 SGHKS, CDR2 YYEKEE (reference sequence). The junction had 9 bases not matched to a gene; V was cut back by 5 bases and J by 8 bases. The CDR3 spans 13 residues. Written as DNA, the CDR3 is TGTGCCAGCAGTTCCCACAGGGGTGGCGGCTACACCTTC. This codes for CASSSHRGGGYTF.

The V gene is TRBV19, the J gene TRBJ2-5, with 12 bases matching TRBD2. The CDR3 runs to 16 residues. Losses at the gene ends were 4 bases for V and 5 bases for J; bases not matched to a gene: 8. Germline V gene data show CDR1 as LNHDA and CDR2 as SQIVND (reference sequence). CDR3 residues: CASSRLAGAGVETQYF. CDR3 nucleotides: TGTGCCAGTAGTAGACTAGCGGGGGCCGGAGTGGAGACCCAGTACTTC.

This rearrangement joins TRBV5-4 to TRBJ2-3; the match to TRBD2 covers 11 bases. The trim removed 0 bases at V and 4 bases at J, leaving 4 bases unmatched. Germline V gives CDR1 SGHNT, CDR2 YYREEE (reference sequence). The CDR3 consists of 16 residues. The CDR3 here is CASSLALAGVSDTQYF. CDR3 in DNA: TGTGCCAGCAGCTTGGCACTAGCGGGAGTATCAGATACGCAGTATTTT.

CDR3 in amino acids: CASSPQGAWNTEAFF. As DNA, the CDR3 is TGTGCCAGCAGCCCACAGGGGGCTTGGAACACTGAAGCTTTCTTT. This rearrangement joins TRBV9 to TRBJ1-1; 9 nucleotides line up with TRBD1. Germline V gene sequence: CDR1 SGDLS, CDR2 YYNGEE. The V segment lost 4 bases and the J segment 1 base; nucleotides outside the gene matches: 5. The CDR3 runs 15 residues.

This clone was picked up one time. The chain couples TRBV19 to TRBJ1-5; the match to TRBD1 covers 7 bases. V dropped 5 bases and J dropped 7; count of bases not matched to a gene: 8. CDR1 LNHDA and CDR2 SQIVND come from the germline V gene (reference sequence). The CDR3 is made up of 14 amino acids. The CDR3: CASSGHRGGQPQHF. The CDR3, as DNA: TGTGCCAGTAGTGGCCACAGGGGCGGGCAGCCCCAGCATTTT. Complete variable domain (other parts from reference TRBV19 and TRBJ1-5): DGGITQSPKYLFRKEGQNVTLSCEQNLNHDAMYWYRQDPGQGLRLIYYSQIVNDFQKGDIAEGYSVSREKKESFPLTVTSAQKNPTAFYLCASSGHRGGQPQHFGDGTRLSIL.

The chain combines TRBV12-5 with TRBJ2-5; 9 bases are shared with TRBD1. Germline V gene data show CDR1 as LGHNT and CDR2 as FRNRAP. The CDR3 runs 16 residues. V gave up 6 bases and J gave up 3 bases; unmatched junction bases: 11. The CDR3 coding sequence is TGTGCTAGTGGAGCAGGAACCGGGACAGGGAAAGAGACCCAGTACTTC. Residues: CASGAGTGTGKETQYF.

The chain carries TRBV10-3 and TRBJ2-1; D perhaps matches TRBD1 (7 bases). Between the trimmed V and J ends, which lost 10 bases and 8 bases, there was a span of 18 bases. Germline V gene data show CDR1 as ENHRY and CDR2 as SYGVKD. This CDR3 is built from 13 residues. The CDR3 DNA reads as TGTGCCACCGAGGGGCCAGGGGGGCATGAGCAGTTCTTC. Encoded protein: CATEGPGGHEQFF.

The rearrangement joins TRBV6-5 to TRBJ1-4; a weak D match, TRBD1 (6 bases). The germline V gene has CDR1 MNHEY and CDR2 SVGAGI. The CDR3 consists of 15 residues. V lost 6 bases and J 6 bases, leaving 17 bases between the germline ends. The CDR3 DNA sequence: TGTGCCAGCAGGAGCTGGGGGGGCGGGGATGAAAAACTGTTTTTT. It specifies CASRSWGGGDEKLFF.

The chain combines TRBV2 with TRBJ2-3; possible D gene TRBD2, 5 bases. Trimming took 2 bases from V and 0 from J, leaving 9 bases between them. This CDR3 comprises 15 residues. Germline CDR1 reads SNHLY; CDR2 reads FYNNEI. DNA for the CDR3: TGTGCCAGCAGTGAAAGGCTAGCTAGCACAGATACGCAGTATTTT. Its protein is CASSERLASTDTQYF.

This clone was counted a single time. The chain joins TRBV7-8 to TRBJ1-6; no firm D call. This CDR3 contains 13 residues. Germline values: CDR1 SGHVS, CDR2 FQNEAQ. Deletions cut 8 bases from V and 8 bases from J, with 13 bases between. The CDR3 sequence: CASHRILDSPLHF. Here the CDR3 DNA reads TGTGCCAGCCACAGAATACTGGATTCACCCCTCCACTTT.

The V gene is TRBV27, the J gene TRBJ1-1, with no clear D. The V end lost 2 bases, the J end lost 1 base, and 5 bases lay between the germline ends. The germline V gene has CDR1 MNHEY and CDR2 SMNVEV (reference sequence). The length of the CDR3 is 13 residues. In DNA, the CDR3 is TGTGCCAGCAGTTTAAGAGGGAACACTGAAGCTTTCTTT. This codes for CASSLRGNTEAFF.

The chain is built from TRBV7-2 and TRBJ2-2, with 7 bases aligning to TRBD2. J lost 2 bases, V lost 0 bases, and 3 bases had no gene match. CDR3 size: 16 residues. The germline CDR1 and CDR2 sequences are SGHTA and FQGNSA. The CDR3 region has the DNA TGTGCCAGCAGCTTAGCGCCTAGCGGTAACACCGGGGAGCTGTTTTTT. This translates into CASSLAPSGNTGELFF.

J is TRBJ2-3 and V is TRBV2, with TRBD1 matching 9 bases. J lost 5 bases, V lost 7 bases, and 16 bases had no gene match. The germline V gene has CDR1 SNHLY and CDR2 FYNNEI. CDR3 length: 17 amino acids. Written as DNA, the CDR3 is TGTGCCAGCAAGCAGTGGGGGGTTGGGACAGGGAAAGATACGCAGTATTTT. Translated, it gives CASKQWGVGTGKDTQYF.

This clone has a handful of counts. The rearrangement joins TRBV5-8 to TRBJ2-7; maybe TRBD1 (5 bases). Germline CDR1 reads SGHTS; CDR2 reads YDEGEE. The V end was cut by 0 bases, the J end by 5 bases, with 9 bases between. CDR3 length equals 13 residues. The CDR3 bases are TGTGCCAGCAGCTTGGACAGGTCCAACGAGCAGTACGTC. Its translation: CASSLDRSNEQYV.

V and J are TRBV5-6 and TRBJ1-2, with a tentative D call TRBD1 (6 bases). There are 16 residues in the CDR3. V shed 1 base and J shed 7 bases, with 20 bases lying between them. The germline V gene encodes CDR1 SGHDT and CDR2 YYEEEE. The CDR3 DNA is TGTGCCAGCAGCTTGATGGGCAGAACAGGGCTTCGTGGCTACACCTTC. Amino acids: CASSLMGRTGLRGYTF. Drawing the rest from reference TRBV5-6 and TRBJ1-2, the complete variable domain is DAGVTQSPTHLIKTRGQQVTLRCSPKSGHDTVSWYQQALGQGPQFIFQYYEEEERQRGNFPDRFSGHQFPNYSSELNVNALLLGDSALYLCASSLMGRTGLRGYTFGSGTRLTVV.

Worth noting for this clone: The junction and the germline gene differ at one end; a read error may be behind it. This chain links TRBV7-2 with TRBJ2-3; 10 nucleotides line up with TRBD2. Looked up from germline, CDR1 is SGHTA and CDR2 is FQGNSA. The CDR3 loop spans 17 amino acids. CDR3 in amino acids: CASSQFGLAGGTDTQYF. CDR3 sequence (DNA): TGTGCCAGCAGCCAATTTGGATTAGCGGGGGGCACGGATACGCAGTATTTT.

The chain uses TRBV28 and TRBJ2-5, with D possibly being TRBD2 (6 bases). Germline CDR1 and CDR2: MDHEN and SYDVKM. Trimming shortened V by 5 bases and J by 4 bases, and 8 bases separated the two germline ends. CDR3 length: 12 amino acids. CDR3 loop: CASSRRGETQYF. The CDR3 nucleotides read TGTGCCAGCAGTAGGAGGGGAGAGACCCAGTACTTC.

To note about this clone: Sequence at one end of the junction differs from germline and may be a read error. J is TRBJ1-2 and V is TRBV7-9; D is unclear. The germline V gene has CDR1 SEHNR and CDR2 FQNEAQ (reference sequence). CDR3 length equals 11 residues. CDR3 bases: TGTGCCAGCAGCCTAATGAGGGAGTTAGCCTTC. Amino acid sequence: CASSLMRELAF. Supplemented by reference TRBV7-9 and TRBJ1-2, the full variable domain reads DTGVSQNPRHKITKRGQNVTFRCDPISEHNRLYWYRQTLGQGPEFLTYFQNEAQLEKSRLLSDRFSAERPKGSFSTLEIQRTEQGDSAMYLCASSLMRELAFGSGTRLTVV.

This chain links TRBV11-3 with TRBJ2-7; D is unresolved. The V end was cut by 0 bases, the J end by 10 bases, with 10 bases between. In germline, CDR1 is SGHNT, CDR2 YENEEA. The CDR3 length is 12 residues. The CDR3 region has the DNA TGTGCCAGCAGCTTAGATGACTCAGTTCAGTACTTC. This codes for CASSLDDSVQYF.

This clone occurred once. The CDR3 nucleotides are TGTGCCAGCAGCCAGGGACTAGCGGGAGTAGGGGAGCTGTTTTTT. Translated, it gives CASSQGLAGVGELFF. The chain carries TRBV9 and TRBJ2-2, with TRBD2 matching over 14 bases. V trimming: 4 bases; J trimming: 8 bases; junction bases outside the gene matches: 4. This CDR3 spans 15 amino acids. Germline V CDR1 and CDR2: SGDLS, YYNGEE. Variable domain in full (rest from reference TRBV9 and TRBJ2-2): DSGVTQTPKHLITATGQRVTLRCSPRSGDLSVYWYQQSLDQGLQFLIQYYNGEERAKGNILERFSAQQFPDLHSELNLSSLELGDSALYFCASSQGLAGVGELFFGEGSRLTVL.

Comments on this clone: The germline gene is not matched at one end of the junction; a read error may be the cause. The chain joins TRBV4-2 to TRBJ2-5; 8 bases are shared with TRBD1. There are 17 residues in the CDR3. Germline V gene lookup returns CDR1 LGHNA and CDR2 YNFKEQ. Here the CDR3 reads CASRQAAGQGPQETQYF. CDR3 coding DNA: TGTGCCAGCAGGCAAGCCGCCGGACAGGGCCCACAAGAGACCCAGTACTTC.

The chain carries TRBV7-9 and TRBJ2-5; perhaps TRBD1 as D (5 bases). Trimming stripped 2 bases from V and 1 base from J, with 8 bases between. The CDR3 contains 14 residues. Germline CDR1 reads SEHNR; CDR2 reads FQNEAQ (reference sequence). CDR3 DNA sequence: TGTGCCAGCAGCTTACAGGGAATCCAAGAGACCCAGTACTTC. Protein: CASSLQGIQETQYF. Filled out from reference TRBV7-9 and TRBJ2-5, the complete variable domain reads DTGVSQNPRHKITKRGQNVTFRCDPISEHNRLYWYRQTLGQGPEFLTYFQNEAQLEKSRLLSDRFSAERPKGSFSTLEIQRTEQGDSAMYLCASSLQGIQETQYFGPGTRLLVL.

In its sample, this clone was seen once. This chain links TRBV25-1 with TRBJ1-6, with 9 bases that match TRBD1. The germline V gene encodes CDR1 MGHDK and CDR2 SYGVNS. The length of the CDR3 is 16 residues. V was pared by 5 bases and J by 8 bases, with 10 bases of the junction left unmatched. CDR3 sequence: CASSLPGTGYDSPLHF. The CDR3 nucleotides are TGTGCCAGCAGTCTTCCCGGGACAGGGTACGATTCACCCCTCCACTTT.